This entry concerns a single T cell receptor (beta chain). This entry comes from a study of shared clonotypes between healthy human individuals. Study information: Researchers drew samples from two women and a few men aged 18 to 49.

The CDR3 is 17 residues long. Germline lookup yields CDR1 MNHEY and CDR2 SMNVEV (reference sequence). The J segment lost 0 bases and the V segment lost 6 bases, leaving 8 bases of the junction unmatched. Clones were read by immunoSEQ multiplex PCR, and TCRdb kept only the in-frame ones, dropping some. The sample has hundreds of thousands of clones, about 95% seen once. CD8 cells classed as naive were CD45RO-negative and positively selected for CCR7, excluding terminally differentiated effector memory CD45RA+ cells. All the donors were Caucasian adults who lived in Nashville, Tennessee. Source material: naive CD8+ T cells sorted from blood. This receptor was obtained from a woman in her 30s in good health. The chain has TRBV27 and TRBJ2-6, with TRBD1 identical over 7 bases. The CDR3 sequence: CASSKGQAYSGANVLTF. CDR3 DNA sequence: TGTGCCAGCAGCAAAGGACAGGCGTACTCTGGGGCCAACGTCCTGACTTTC.